This T cell receptor beta chain was identified during a study of cytomegalovirus exposure and HLA in healthy donors. Study conclusions and caveats: A later analysis linked around 15,000 TCR beta sequences to HLA alleles at 0.05 false discovery rate. According to a later analysis, most TCR beta chains associated with CMV appeared HLA-restricted. Apart from CMV serostatus, no immune exposure information was available.

Healthy donors of bone marrow made up the group. PCR primers comprised 60 Vbeta and 13 Jbeta primers. The assay was immunoSEQ multiplex PCR, and TCRdb's table has in-frame clones only and misses some. This repertoire includes 77,000 or so clones. This CDR3 spans 12 amino acids. Between the trimmed V and J ends, which lost 8 bases and 4 bases, there was a span of 11 bases. Germline loops: CDR1 MNHEY, CDR2 SVGAGI. Points on this clone: The antigen is unknown.

The sample consisted of PBMCs. This chain links TRBV6-5 with TRBJ1-2, with a possible D match to TRBD1 (6 bases). The sequence came from a man aged 25-40 years in good health and CMV-seronegative. CDR3 nucleotides: TGTGCCAGCGGGGGCAGGGGCTATGGCTACACCTTC. The encoded protein is CASGGRGYGYTF.